This is a list of T cell receptor beta chains from one sample in a study of T cell responses to AZD1222 COVID-19 vaccine. This table comes from immunoSEQ multiplex PCR, and its TCRdb copy is limited to in-frame clones, with some not included. The sample lists tens of thousands of clones, roughly 86% occurring once. This sample comprised peripheral blood, obtained on day 0 of MenACWY control vaccination. The receptors shown here come from an adult in good health. CDR3s include the opening cysteine and the closing phenylalanine or tryptophan. Fields, in order: D gene, V gene, J gene, clone size, CDR3 DNA, CDR3 protein. A D gene is named only where the DNA matches it firmly. Part of the rows lack a size; the others show once, few, many or a class for expanded clones.

-	TRBV18	TRBJ1-1	-	TGTGCCAGCTCACCACTCATGGAGACTGAAGCTTTCTTT	CASSPLMETEAFF
-	TRBV9	TRBJ1-3	-	TGTGCCAGCAGCGTGCGAGGAAAGGGAAACACCATATATTTT	CASSVRGKGNTIYF
-	TRBV5-6	TRBJ1-1	-	TGTGCCAGCAGCTTGCCTGGATACACTGAAGCTTTCTTT	CASSLPGYTEAFF
TRBD1	TRBV10-3	TRBJ1-1	-	TGTGCCATCAGGGGGACAGGGATCTTGAACACTGAAGCTTTCTTT	CAIRGTGILNTEAFF
-	TRBV7-9	TRBJ2-7	once	TGTGCCAGCAGCCATACAACACGGATGGGGGTGGGAGCCTACGAGCAGTACTTC	CASSHTTRMGVGAYEQYF
-	TRBV9	TRBJ1-2	-	TGTGCCAGCAGCGTAGTGGCGGCGGCTAACTATGGCTACACCTTC	CASSVVAAANYGYTF
TRBD1	TRBV30	TRBJ1-2	many	TGTGCCTGGAGTGTTAAGACAGGGGGTTATGGCTACACCTTC	CAWSVKTGGYGYTF
-	TRBV7-2	TRBJ2-2	-	TGTGCCAGCAGCCCATCGCGGGTGAACACCGGGGAGCTGTTTTTT	CASSPSRVNTGELFF
-	TRBV30	TRBJ1-5	-	TGTGCCTGGAGTTTGACAGCGAGGGATCAGCCCCAGCATTTT	CAWSLTARDQPQHF
-	TRBV6-5	TRBJ1-2	-	TGTGCCAGCAGGCTCGGGACAACCTATGGCTACACCTTC	CASRLGTTYGYTF
TRBD2	TRBV3-1/TRBV3-2	TRBJ2-1	-	TGTGCCAGCAGCCCGTTTAGCGGGGGGGCCGCCTACAATGAGCAGTTCTTC	CASSPFSGGAAYNEQFF
-	TRBV9	TRBJ2-1	-	TGTGCCAGCCAAAAGGGTCTAGTTGACAATGAGCAGTTCTTC	CASQKGLVDNEQFF
-	TRBV5-1	TRBJ1-2	-	TGCGCCAGCAGCTTGGGGGCCGGGGGCGGCTACACCTTC	CASSLGAGGGYTF
-	TRBV4-3	TRBJ1-6	-	TGCGCCAGCAGCCAAGAAAGGAGCTCACCCCTCCACTTT	CASSQERSSPLHF
-	TRBV13	TRBJ1-1	-	TGTGCCAGCAGCTTAAGTTCGAAGGCAGCTCAAGCTTTCTTT	CASSLSSKAAQAFF
-	TRBV10-3	TRBJ2-2	-	TGTGCCACCTTTAAGGGACAGAACACCGGGGAGCTGTTTTTT	CATFKGQNTGELFF
-	TRBV7-9	TRBJ1-3	-	TGTGCCAGCAGCTCCCCTCCAGGCAGGGGAAACACCATATATTTT	CASSSPPGRGNTIYF
TRBD1	TRBV7-2	TRBJ1-2	-	TGTGCCAGCGTGTTTAGGCAGGGGGCCTTTGGCTACACCTTC	CASVFRQGAFGYTF
-	TRBV18	TRBJ1-3	-	TGTGCCAGCTCACCGGACGGGGGTCTCTCTGGAAACACCATATATTTT	CASSPDGGLSGNTIYF
TRBD2	TRBV7-3	TRBJ2-3	-	TGTGCCAGCAGCTTAATGTCGGGGGGTAGCACAGATACGCAGTATTTT	CASSLMSGGSTDTQYF
-	TRBV2	TRBJ1-4	-	TGTGCCAGCACCTCATGGGGGGGTGTCGTCGAAAAACTGTTTTTT	CASTSWGGVVEKLFF
-	TRBV6-5	TRBJ1-1	-	TGTGCCAGCAGTACCCAGGGTGGAAACACTGAAGCTTTCTTT	CASSTQGGNTEAFF
-	TRBV27	TRBJ2-2	-	TGTGCCAGCAGTTTATGGTTTACAGGGTCCGGGGAGCTGTTTTTT	CASSLWFTGSGELFF
-	TRBV6-5	TRBJ2-2	-	TGTGCCAGCAGTTTTTTCGGGGGACACACCGGGGAGCTGTTTTTT	CASSFFGGHTGELFF
TRBD1	TRBV6-5	TRBJ1-1	once	TGTGCCAGCAGTTATACCGGGACAGAGAACACTGAAGCTTTCTTT	CASSYTGTENTEAFF
-	TRBV5-4	TRBJ2-5	-	TGTGCCAGCAGCTTGGTTGGGGGCAGGAAAGAGACCCAGTACTTC	CASSLVGGRKETQYF
-	TRBV19	TRBJ1-1	-	TGTGCCAGTAGTATTGGGCAGCACACTGAAGCTTTCTTT	CASSIGQHTEAFF
-	TRBV4-2	TRBJ2-6	-	TGTGCCAGCAGCCAAAGTGAATCCTCCTCTGGGGCCAACGTCCTGACTTTC	CASSQSESSSGANVLTF
TRBD1	TRBV7-2	TRBJ1-4	-	TGTGCCAGCAGTCGAGGACAGGGGAGTCGTGGTGAAAAACTGTTTTTT	CASSRGQGSRGEKLFF
-	TRBV7-2	TRBJ2-1	once	TGTGCCAGCAGCTTAATTAGCTCGCACTACAATGAGCAGTTCTTC	CASSLISSHYNEQFF
-	TRBV24-1	TRBJ2-3	-	TGTGCCGCAACGCATCCGGGCACAGATACGCAGTATTTT	CAATHPGTDTQYF
-	TRBV19	TRBJ1-5	-	TGTGCCAGTAGTATAGAAGGTTTCAGGGCCTTTCTGGTCGATCAGCCCCAGCATTTT	CASSIEGFRAFLVDQPQHF
-	TRBV3-1/TRBV3-2	TRBJ1-2	-	TGTGCCAGCAGCCAAGTAGATAAGGAGCGTAACTATGGCTACACCTTC	CASSQVDKERNYGYTF
-	TRBV7-9	TRBJ1-5	-	TGTGCCAGCAGCTCCGCGATGGACGGTCGAGGCAATCAGCCCCAGCATTTT	CASSSAMDGRGNQPQHF
TRBD2	TRBV4-1	TRBJ2-1	once	TGCGCCAGCAGCCAAGTTAAGTTAGCGGGGGGAAAGAACAATGAGCAGTTCTTC	CASSQVKLAGGKNNEQFF
TRBD2	TRBV5-1	TRBJ2-5	-	TGCGCCAGCAGCTCTAGCGGGGGAATTAGGCAAGAGACCCAGTACTTC	CASSSSGGIRQETQYF
-	TRBV9	TRBJ2-7	-	TGTGCCAGCAGCGTAGGAGGGGACGCAGGATTGTACGAGCAGTACTTC	CASSVGGDAGLYEQYF
-	TRBV6-4	TRBJ2-1	-	TGTGCCAGCAGTGACGGGCAGTCCAGCGGCAATGAGCAGTTCTTC	CASSDGQSSGNEQFF
-	TRBV2	TRBJ2-2	-	TGTGCCAGCAGTGAAACGACAGGGAACACCGGGGAGCTGTTTTTT	CASSETTGNTGELFF
-	TRBV6-5	TRBJ2-7	-	TGTGCCAGCAGTCCACCAATAGACGAGCAGTACTTC	CASSPPIDEQYF